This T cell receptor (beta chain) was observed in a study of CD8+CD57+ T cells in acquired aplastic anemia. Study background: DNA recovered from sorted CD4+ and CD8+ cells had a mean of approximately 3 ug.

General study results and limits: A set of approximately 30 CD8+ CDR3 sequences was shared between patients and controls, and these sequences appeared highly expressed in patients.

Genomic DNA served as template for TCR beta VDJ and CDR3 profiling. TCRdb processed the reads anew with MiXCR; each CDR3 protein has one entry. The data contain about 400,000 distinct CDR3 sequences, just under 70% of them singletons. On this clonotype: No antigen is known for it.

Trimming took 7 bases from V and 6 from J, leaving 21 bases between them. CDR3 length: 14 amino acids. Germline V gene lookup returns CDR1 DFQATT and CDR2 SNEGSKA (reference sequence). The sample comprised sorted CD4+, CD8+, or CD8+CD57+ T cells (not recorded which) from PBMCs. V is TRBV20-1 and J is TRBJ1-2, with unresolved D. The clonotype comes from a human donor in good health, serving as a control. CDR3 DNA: TGCAGTGTCAGGAGTCCAGGAGGGATTCATGGCTACACCTTC. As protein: CSVRSPGGIHGYTF.